The entry that follows covers one T cell receptor (beta chain) sequence. The antigen this receptor binds is unknown. Base-call qualities are not available, and no considerably larger clone is one nucleotide away. Its CDR3 holds 13 amino acids, cysteine through phenylalanine. Just CDR3 DNA is preserved here, 39 bases in frame from base 1. In the germline V gene, CDR1 corresponds to SQVTM and CDR2 to ANQGSEA. Ends trimmed: V by 6 bases, J by 7 bases; bases unmatched to a gene: 8. This entry belongs to a study of T cell repertoires in cytomegalovirus infection (dated 2019 in TCRdb). Looking at the study overall: Donor HLA type was relevant to the analysis, because carriage of CMV infection together with the matching HLA type was indicated by public TCR beta signatures. What the work shows at the level of the full study, not this receptor alone: In the ex vivo response, HLA-C-restricted CMV-specific TCR beta clonotypes were dominant, and in two of eight donors the single most frequent clonotype came from this HLA-C-restricted group. In both this cohort and an independent roughly 350-donor cohort, the cumulative frequency of public TCR beta family members distinguished carriers of CMV infection plus the relevant HLA type.

TCRdb records Illumina HiSeq 1500 as the sequencer. The public reads were reanalyzed by TCRdb: fastp trimming at Q25, MiXCR alignment, in-frame beta chains only. A single entry per CDR3 protein holds the most common genes and DNA from its merged rows. The sample data list around 530,000 distinct CDR3 sequences, and about 25% of these were observed just once. The ten biggest clones cover 13% of the sample. The sample consisted of PBMCs. This TCR derives from a human donor in good health (CMV status not recorded). Some clones in this sample may be carry-over from other donors' samples. The rearranged chain carries TRBV29-1 and TRBJ1-4; a stretch of 7 junction bases matches TRBD1. The nucleotide sequence is TGCAGCGTAGAGAGGGGGCAAGGTGAAAAACTGTTTTTT. Translated, this is CSVERGQGEKLFF.